The 18 T cell receptor beta chains below all came from one sample that was sequenced in a study of blood T cell repertoires in COVID-19. Measured with immunoSEQ multiplex PCR; TCRdb has only the in-frame clones, and not every one. The sample yields hundreds of thousands of clones, approximately 90% seen once. The material sequenced was peripheral blood. Receptors originate from a man younger than 30 with COVID-19, enrolled during active disease.

The chain recombines TRBV2 with TRBJ2-7, with TRBD1 matching over 9 bases. The trim removed 4 bases at V and 7 bases at J, leaving 8 bases unmatched. The CDR3 consists of 14 residues. Germline V gene data show CDR1 as SNHLY and CDR2 as FYNNEI. CDR3 coding DNA: TGTGCCAGCAGTGCCGGACAGGGGATCGGGGAGCAGTACTTC. This codes for CASSAGQGIGEQYF.

This clone was detected a few times. The chain has TRBV7-3 and TRBJ2-1; a possible D gene is TRBD1 (6 bases). The germline CDR1 and CDR2 sequences are SGHTA and FQGTGA. The CDR3 consists of 17 residues. The V gene lost 0 bases and the J gene lost 0 bases, with 12 bases spanning the gap. In DNA, the CDR3 is TGTGCCAGCAGCTTAACGGGGGCTAGGAGCTCCTACAATGAGCAGTTCTTC. Protein: CASSLTGARSSYNEQFF.

This clone was detected only once. DNA for the CDR3: TGTGCCACCTCAACCCGGGACAGGGACTTTTACGAGCAGTACTTC. This encodes CATSTRDRDFYEQYF. V and J are TRBV3-1 (or the pseudogene TRBV3-2) and TRBJ2-7; the match to TRBD1 covers 9 bases. This CDR3 comprises 15 residues. The germline V gene encodes CDR1 LGHDT and CDR2 YNNKEL (reference sequence). The V and J ends lost 10 bases and 4 bases, in that order; junction bases with no gene match: 14.

This chain connects TRBV6-5 to TRBJ2-3, with D perhaps TRBD1 (6 bases). Trimming removed 5 bases at V and 0 bases at J, with 9 bases between. The CDR3 loop spans 14 amino acids. The germline CDR1 and CDR2 sequences are MNHEY and SVGAGI. This chain's CDR3 is CASSPGHSTDTQYF. CDR3 nucleotides: TGTGCCAGCAGTCCGGGACATAGCACAGATACGCAGTATTTT.

J is TRBJ1-1 and V is TRBV5-1, with a possible D match to TRBD1 (5 bases). V dropped 4 bases and J dropped 4 bases, with 14 bases sitting between them. The CDR3 runs 14 residues. Germline V gives CDR1 SGHRS, CDR2 YFSETQ. The CDR3 sequence: CASSREGRLTEAFF. CDR3 DNA sequence: TGCGCCAGCAGCCGGGAGGGACGTCTCACTGAAGCTTTCTTT. The full variable domain, rest sourced from reference TRBV5-1 and TRBJ1-1, is KAGVTQTPRYLIKTRGQQVTLSCSPISGHRSVSWYQQTPGQGLQFLFEYFSETQRNKGNFPGRFSGRQFSNSRSEMNVSTLELGDSALYLCASSREGRLTEAFFGQGTRLTVV.

This clone has only one observation. V gene TRBV11-2 combines with J gene TRBJ2-7, with a tentative D call TRBD1 (5 bases). From germline, CDR1 is SGHAT and CDR2 FQNNGV. Trimming shortened V by 4 bases and J by 3 bases, and 19 bases separated the two germline ends. This CDR3 is 16 amino acids long. The CDR3 loop is CASSSRPSGFFYEQYF. In DNA form, the CDR3 reads TGTGCCAGCAGCTCCAGGCCCTCAGGGTTTTTCTACGAGCAGTACTTC.

The rearrangement uses TRBV19 and TRBJ1-1; D might be TRBD1 (6 bases). The CDR3 spans 12 residues. V dropped 5 bases and J dropped 8 bases, with 12 bases sitting between them. Germline CDR1 is LNHDA and CDR2 is SQIVND (reference sequence). The DNA for the CDR3 is TGTGCCAGTAGTCTCCTCAGGGGCGAAGCTTTCTTT. It encodes CASSLLRGEAFF.

The rearrangement joins TRBV2 to TRBJ1-1; D perhaps matches TRBD1 (5 bases). Germline V CDR1 and CDR2: SNHLY, FYNNEI. V was cut by 6 bases and J by 11 bases, with 10 bases left in between. The CDR3 runs 10 residues. Written as DNA, the CDR3 is TGTGCCAGCAGCGCACAGGTGGCTTTCTTT. Its translation: CASSAQVAFF.

The V call is TRBV5-1, the J call TRBJ2-7; D possibly corresponds to TRBD1 (8 bases). The CDR3 has 15 residues. V was shortened by 2 bases and J by 3 bases, with 15 bases between the two germline ends. The germline CDR1 and CDR2 sequences are SGHRS and YFSETQ. CDR3 protein: CASSFSDREGYEQYF. Written as DNA, the CDR3 is TGCGCCAGCAGCTTCTCGGACAGGGAGGGCTACGAGCAGTACTTC.

V usage is TRBV7-8 and J usage is TRBJ2-2, with D perhaps matching TRBD2 (5 bases). The CDR3 contains 16 residues. Trimming shortened V by 1 base and J by 1 base, and 10 bases separated the two germline ends. The germline CDR1 and CDR2 sequences are SGHVS and FQNEAQ. Here the CDR3 DNA reads TGTGCCAGCAGCTTAGGACTATCAAAGAACACCGGGGAGCTGTTTTTT. Protein: CASSLGLSKNTGELFF.

The genes are TRBV20-1 and TRBJ2-5; D is uncertain. CDR1 is DFQATT, CDR2 SNEGSKA, per germline (reference sequence). This CDR3 is 12 amino acids long. The V end was cut by 3 bases, the J end by 2 bases, with 7 bases between. CDR3 in DNA: TGCAGTGCTAGTTGGCAGCAAGAGACCCAGTACTTC. Protein: CSASWQQETQYF.

The CDR3 region is CAWTRGGTNEKLFF. CDR3 sequence (DNA): TGTGCCTGGACTCGGGGTGGCACTAATGAAAAACTGTTTTTT. The V gene is TRBV30, the J gene TRBJ1-4; D is undetermined. The CDR3 covers 14 residues. Germline CDR1 is GTSNPN and CDR2 is SVGIG (reference sequence). The germline V and J ends were trimmed by 4 bases and 2 bases, with 11 bases remaining between them. Full variable domain (remainder filled in from reference TRBV30 and TRBJ1-4): SQTIHQWPATLVQPVGSPLSLECTVEGTSNPNLYWYRQAAGRGLQLLFYSVGIGQISSEVPQNLSASRPQDRQFILSSKKLLLSDSGFYLCAWTRGGTNEKLFFGSGTQLSVL.

The chain is built from TRBV2 and TRBJ2-4; D unresolved. The CDR3 runs 12 residues. Trimming took off 7 bases at V and 6 bases at J, with 10 bases between the two ends. Germline V gene data show CDR1 as SNHLY and CDR2 as FYNNEI. The CDR3: CASTTMPNIQYF. DNA of the CDR3: TGTGCCAGCACCACAATGCCAAACATTCAGTACTTC. Combining the CDR3 with reference TRBV2 and TRBJ2-4 gives the whole variable domain EPEVTQTPSHQVTQMGQEVILRCVPISNHLYFYWYRQILGQKVEFLVSFYNNEISEKSEIFDDQFSVERPDGSNFTLKIRSTKLEDSAMYFCASTTMPNIQYFGAGTRLSVL.

J is TRBJ2-2 and V is TRBV15, with D possibly matching TRBD1 (6 bases). The CDR3 sequence is 17 residues long. Germline V gene lookup returns CDR1 LNHNV and CDR2 YYDKDF (reference sequence). Trimming cost V 6 bases and J 0 bases, with 17 bases left between them. The CDR3 here is CATRHNPGVSNTGELFF. The CDR3, as DNA: TGTGCCACCAGGCACAACCCAGGGGTGTCGAACACCGGGGAGCTGTTTTTT.

The chain carries TRBV7-2 and TRBJ1-4; TRBD1 might be the D (5 bases). There are 16 residues in the CDR3. Trimming removed 8 bases from V and 0 bases from J, with 16 bases in between. Germline V gene lookup returns CDR1 SGHTA and CDR2 FQGNSA. DNA for the CDR3: TGTGCCAGCGGGTTTGGGGGACTTGCAACTAATGAAAAACTGTTTTTT. Translation: CASGFGGLATNEKLFF.

The chain is built from TRBV6-5 and TRBJ2-1; 8 bases fit TRBD1. Trimming removed 6 bases from V and 6 bases from J; junction bases left unmatched: 4. The CDR3 contains 13 residues. The V gene's germline CDR1 is MNHEY and CDR2 SVGAGI. This CDR3 is CASRRDRLNEQFF. The CDR3 DNA is TGTGCCAGCAGGCGGGACAGGCTCAATGAGCAGTTCTTC.

V usage is TRBV7-9 and J usage is TRBJ1-4; tentatively, D is TRBD1 (6 bases). CDR1 is SEHNR and CDR2 is FQNEAQ in the germline V gene (reference sequence). The CDR3 has 16 residues. The V and J ends lost 0 bases and 8 bases respectively, with 16 bases between them. The CDR3 DNA reads as TGTGCCAGCAGCTTAGCGGGAACAGGGAAGTTAGAAAAACTGTTTTTT. Protein: CASSLAGTGKLEKLFF.

The chain recombines TRBV7-2 with TRBJ2-7, with 9 bases that match TRBD1. CDR1 is SGHTA and CDR2 is FQGNSA in the germline V gene. The V gene end was trimmed by 5 bases and the J gene end by 3 bases; junction bases not matched to a gene: 2. There are 13 residues in the CDR3. CDR3 protein: CASSQDRGYEQYF. The CDR3 DNA reads as TGTGCCAGCAGCCAGGACAGGGGCTACGAGCAGTACTTC.